One sample yielded the 5 T cell receptor beta chains listed below, sequenced in a study of blood T cell repertoires in COVID-19. Sequencing used immunoSEQ multiplex PCR; TCRdb keeps in-frame clones, though not all of them. Altogether around 170,000 clones are present, approximately 81% being singletons, with the ten largest covering 13% to 15%. Sequenced sample: peripheral blood. Receptors originate from a man aged 18-30 years with active or convalescent COVID-19.

The chain has TRBV30 and TRBJ2-3; tentatively, D is TRBD2 (5 bases). The germline CDR1 and CDR2 sequences are GTSNPN and SVGIG (reference sequence). V was pared by 5 bases and J by 4 bases, with 13 bases between. The CDR3 spans 13 residues. CDR3 residues: CAWHQRRPDTQYF. The CDR3 region has the DNA TGTGCCTGGCACCAGCGGCGCCCAGATACGCAGTATTTT.

This chain connects TRBV4-1 to TRBJ2-7; D is possibly TRBD2 (5 bases). The CDR3 length is 16 residues. CDR1 is MGHRA, CDR2 YSYEKL, per germline. Trimming left V 3 bases short and J 0 bases short, with 15 bases between. CDR3 region: CASSQDRRRSSYEQYF. The CDR3 nucleotides read TGCGCCAGCAGCCAGGACCGGAGGCGTTCCTCCTACGAGCAGTACTTC.

The chain links TRBV28 to TRBJ2-1; D remains ambiguous. This CDR3 region has 14 residues. The ends were cut back, 8 bases at V and 3 bases at J, with 14 bases in the middle. Germline V gene sequence: CDR1 MDHEN, CDR2 SYDVKM. The chain's CDR3 is CASGKVRFYNEQFF. The CDR3 DNA follows: TGTGCCAGCGGCAAAGTCAGATTCTACAATGAGCAGTTCTTC.

The chain employs TRBV20-1 and TRBJ2-2; TRBD2 matches 7 bases. CDR1 is DFQATT, CDR2 SNEGSKA, per germline (reference sequence). V shed 6 bases and J 3 bases; nucleotides not matched to a gene: 7. CDR3 size: 14 residues. The CDR3 bases are TGCAGTGCGAGTAGCGGGCTATACACCGGGGAGCTGTTTTTT. Translation: CSASSGLYTGELFF.

The chain joins TRBV10-3 to TRBJ2-5; unclear D gene. The CDR3 consists of 13 residues. V was shortened by 4 bases and J by 5 bases, with 11 bases between the two germline ends. CDR1 and CDR2 (germline): ENHRY, SYGVKD. The CDR3, as DNA: TGTGCCATCAGTGGGGCAGGCGTCGAGACCCAGTACTTC. Amino acids: CAISGAGVETQYF.